This T cell receptor beta chain was captured by sequencing in a study of T cell repertoires in cytomegalovirus infection. In the study overall: CMV infection plus the matching HLA type was flagged by public TCR beta signatures.

This clonotype was recorded at least ten times. Antigen: not known. Between the trimmed V and J ends, which lost 0 bases and 2 bases, there was a span of 8 bases. This CDR3 is 14 amino acids long. CDR1 SEHNR and CDR2 FQNEAQ come from the germline V gene (reference sequence). Whole-study results and caveats: HLA-C-restricted CMV-specific TCR beta clonotypes prevailed in the ex vivo response. Carriers of CMV plus the relevant HLA were identified by cumulative public TCR beta family frequency.

TCRdb passed the reads through MiXCR, listing each CDR3 protein once. The sample has 250,000 to 300,000 distinct CDR3 sequences; roughly 24% are singletons. The TCR comes from a human donor in good health (CMV status not recorded). Some clones in this sample may be carry-over from other donors' samples. This chain joins TRBV7-9 and TRBJ2-7; D unresolved. The material sequenced was PBMCs. CDR3 in amino acids: CASSLALNTYEQYF. Here the CDR3 DNA reads TGTGCCAGCAGCTTAGCCCTGAACACCTACGAGCAGTACTTC.